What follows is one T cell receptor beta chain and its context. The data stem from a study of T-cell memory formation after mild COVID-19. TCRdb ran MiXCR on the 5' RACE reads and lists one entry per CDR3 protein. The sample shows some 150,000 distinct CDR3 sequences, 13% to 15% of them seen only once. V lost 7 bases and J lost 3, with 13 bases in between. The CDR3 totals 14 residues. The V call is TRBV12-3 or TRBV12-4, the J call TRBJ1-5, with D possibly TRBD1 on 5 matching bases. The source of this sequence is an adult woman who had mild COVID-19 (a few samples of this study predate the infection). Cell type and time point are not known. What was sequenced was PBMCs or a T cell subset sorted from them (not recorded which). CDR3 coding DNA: TGTGCCAGCACTTCCGGGGGGAACAATCAGCCCCAGCATTTT. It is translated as CASTSGGNNQPQHF.